This T cell receptor (beta chain) was recovered during a study of blood T cell repertoires in COVID-19. Study-wide background: Collection of acute and convalescent COVID-19 samples took place in the United States, Italy and Spain.

The assay was immunoSEQ multiplex PCR, and TCRdb's table has in-frame clones only and misses some. The table shows approximately 150,000 clones, with more than 75% occurring only once. The CDR3 spans 15 residues. In germline, CDR1 is LGHNA, CDR2 YNFKEQ. Trimming removed 4 bases from V and 7 bases from J; junction bases left unmatched: 6. The sequence was collected from a human donor with acute or convalescent COVID-19. The donor label of this sample is uncertain. Sequencing was carried out using peripheral blood. This rearrangement joins TRBV4-2 to TRBJ1-4, with 10 bases fitting TRBD1. The DNA for the CDR3 is TGTGCCAGCAGCCCGACAGGGGGCTACGGTGAAAAACTGTTTTTT. Translating gives CASSPTGGYGEKLFF.